The 26 T cell receptor beta chains below were found in one sample sequenced in a study of PD-1 blockade in mismatch repair-deficient tumors. Assay used: immunoSEQ multiplex PCR; TCRdb lists only in-frame clones, some missing. The repertoire holds around 120,000 clones, with roughly nine tenths as singletons. The input for sequencing was peripheral blood, taken 44 weeks after starting pembrolizumab. Every receptor here comes from an adult with mismatch repair-deficient cancer.

This clone was seen ten or more times. The rearrangement uses TRBV12-5 and TRBJ2-1, with D possibly matching TRBD1 (5 bases). The germline gives CDR1 LGHNT, CDR2 FRNRAP. The ends were cut back, 2 bases at V and 5 bases at J, with 19 bases in the middle. The CDR3 consists of 17 residues. CDR3 bases: TGTGCTAGTGGTTTGAGAACGGCGTCAGAGGACAACAATGAGCAGTTCTTC. Its protein is CASGLRTASEDNNEQFF.

The J gene is TRBJ2-2, the V gene TRBV6-5; TRBD1 might be the D (5 bases). CDR1 MNHEY and CDR2 SVGAGI come from the germline V gene. The CDR3 sequence is 15 residues long. Trimming pared 2 bases from V and 2 bases from J, leaving 9 bases between. The CDR3 spells CASSYRGFNTGELFF. The CDR3 DNA sequence: TGTGCCAGCAGTTACAGGGGATTTAACACCGGGGAGCTGTTTTTT.

This chain uses TRBV27 with TRBJ2-1; D is undetermined. Germline CDR1 MNHEY, CDR2 SMNVEV (reference sequence). V dropped 6 bases and J dropped 0 bases, with 3 bases sitting between them. CDR3 length: 12 residues. This chain's CDR3 is CASRGSYNEQFF. The CDR3 coding sequence is TGTGCCAGCAGAGGCTCCTACAATGAGCAGTTCTTC.

The chain uses TRBV7-2 and TRBJ2-7, with D perhaps TRBD1 (5 bases). The ends were cut back, 5 bases at V and 4 bases at J, with 18 bases in the middle. The germline V gene encodes CDR1 SGHTA and CDR2 FQGNSA. This CDR3 contains 15 residues. The CDR3: CASSHRRAQIYEQYF. CDR3 DNA: TGTGCCAGCAGCCACAGGAGAGCCCAAATATACGAGCAGTACTTC.

The genes are TRBV15 and TRBJ2-2, with 7 nucleotides matching TRBD1. The length of the CDR3 is 15 residues. V shed 1 base, J shed 3 bases, and the junction held 2 bases outside the gene matches. CDR1 is LNHNV and CDR2 is YYDKDF in the germline V gene (reference sequence). CDR3 bases: TGTGCCACCAGCAGAGTTACAGGGGACACCGGGGAGCTGTTTTTT. It encodes CATSRVTGDTGELFF.

The chain employs TRBV19 and TRBJ1-3; D is uncertain. The CDR3 runs to 14 residues. Germline CDR1 reads LNHDA; CDR2 reads SQIVND (reference sequence). Trimming shortened V by 5 bases and J by 2 bases, and 10 bases separated the two germline ends. CDR3 coding DNA: TGTGCCAGTAGTGTGCTGGGAGCTGGAAACACCATATATTTT. This codes for CASSVLGAGNTIYF.

The chain is built from TRBV5-4 and TRBJ2-5; possible D gene TRBD2, 5 bases. V lost 4 bases to trimming and J lost 5 bases, with 27 bases between them. From germline, CDR1 is SGHNT and CDR2 YYREEE (reference sequence). The CDR3 loop spans 18 amino acids. This chain's CDR3 is CASSAAVALIQPSETQYF. The DNA for the CDR3 is TGTGCCAGCAGCGCAGCAGTAGCGCTAATCCAACCCTCGGAGACCCAGTACTTC. Variable domain in full (rest from reference TRBV5-4 and TRBJ2-5): ETGVTQSPTHLIKTRGQQVTLRCSSQSGHNTVSWYQQALGQGPQFIFQYYREEENGRGNFPPRFSGLQFPNYSSELNVNALELDDSALYLCASSAAVALIQPSETQYFGPGTRLLVL.

The chain carries TRBV20-1 and TRBJ1-3; no clear D gene. V was pared by 6 bases and J by 8 bases, with 8 bases between. Germline assignment: CDR1 DFQATT and CDR2 SNEGSKA (reference sequence). The CDR3 consists of 10 residues. The chain's CDR3 is CSAASDTIYF. The CDR3 DNA reads as TGCAGTGCCGCGTCGGACACCATATATTTT.

The V call is TRBV15, the J call TRBJ1-4; TRBD1 matches at 8 bases. In germline, CDR1 is LNHNV, CDR2 YYDKDF (reference sequence). V dropped 5 bases and J dropped 1; count of bases not matched to a gene: 6. This CDR3 region has 16 residues. For the CDR3, the DNA is TGTGCCACCAGCGAAACAGGGGGTGGAACTAATGAAAAACTGTTTTTT. Translating gives CATSETGGGTNEKLFF.

The rearrangement joins TRBV27 to TRBJ2-3, with D maybe TRBD2 (6 bases). The V end lost 1 base, the J end lost 0 bases, and 14 bases lay between the germline ends. The germline V gene encodes CDR1 MNHEY and CDR2 SMNVEV (reference sequence). The CDR3 has 17 amino acids. In DNA form, the CDR3 reads TGTGCCAGCAGTTTATTGGCGGGGACGTCTAGCACAGATACGCAGTATTTT. Residues: CASSLLAGTSSTDTQYF.

The V and J genes are TRBV28 and TRBJ2-5, with a possible D match to TRBD1 (5 bases). The V and J ends lost 3 bases and 5 bases respectively, with 16 bases between them. The CDR3 extends over 15 amino acids. The germline V gene encodes CDR1 MDHEN and CDR2 SYDVKM. The CDR3 here is CASSFGAGMEETQYF. DNA for the CDR3: TGTGCCAGCAGTTTTGGGGCAGGGATGGAGGAGACCCAGTACTTC.

The chain has TRBV28 and TRBJ1-1; D is undetermined. The CDR3 sequence is 15 residues long. V shed 6 bases and J shed 4 bases, with 18 bases lying between them. Germline V gene sequence: CDR1 MDHEN, CDR2 SYDVKM. CDR3 coding DNA: TGTGCCAGCAGACTAAGATCGTGGAGGCCCACTGAAGCTTTCTTT. Translation gives CASRLRSWRPTEAFF.

The chain links TRBV6-1 to TRBJ1-5; D is unresolved. The CDR3 extends over 12 amino acids. Germline CDR1 MNHNS, CDR2 SASEGT. Trimming removed 6 bases at V and 9 bases at J, with 12 bases between. CDR3: CASRVRPGPQHF. The CDR3 nucleotides are TGTGCCAGCAGGGTGAGGCCCGGGCCCCAGCATTTT.

The V call is TRBV28, the J call TRBJ2-7, with 9 bases that match TRBD2. This CDR3 is 14 amino acids long. Germline CDR1 and CDR2: MDHEN and SYDVKM. Unmatched junction bases numbered 15, after V lost 6 bases and J lost 12 bases. The CDR3 here is CASSSTHQTSGPYF. The CDR3 bases are TGTGCCAGCAGCTCAACTCATCAGACTAGCGGACCGTACTTC.

The gene calls are TRBV10-3 and TRBJ1-1, with TRBD1 identical over 9 bases. J was trimmed by 7 bases and V by 5 bases; bases with no gene match: 2. Germline-derived CDR1 and CDR2 are ENHRY and SYGVKD. The CDR3 loop spans 12 amino acids. CDR3 sequence (DNA): TGTGCCATCAGTAGGACAGGGGATGAAGCTTTCTTT. Translated: CAISRTGDEAFF.

In its sample, this clone was seen a few times. CDR3 sequence reads: CASSLRLAGQETQYF. The DNA for the CDR3 is TGTGCCAGCAGCTTGAGACTAGCGGGACAAGAGACCCAGTACTTC. The V and J genes are TRBV7-2 and TRBJ2-5, with TRBD2 matching 11 bases. CDR3 length: 15 residues. Germline CDR1 SGHTA, CDR2 FQGNSA. V trimming: 3 bases; J trimming: 2 bases; junction bases outside the gene matches: 2.

This clone was picked up one time. The chain is built from TRBV10-3 and TRBJ2-5, with 11 positions matching TRBD2. Germline lookup yields CDR1 ENHRY and CDR2 SYGVKD. This CDR3 has 16 amino acids. V lost 8 bases to trimming and J lost 5 bases; unmatched junction nucleotides: 13. CDR3 sequence reads: CAIQRTSGPTRETQYF. The CDR3 DNA is TGTGCCATCCAGAGGACTAGCGGGCCCACCCGGGAGACCCAGTACTTC.

This chain links TRBV4-3 with TRBJ1-5, with D perhaps matching TRBD1 (5 bases). Germline values: CDR1 LGHNA, CDR2 YSLEER. V lost 2 bases and J 6 bases, leaving 11 bases between the germline ends. The CDR3 is made up of 14 amino acids. The CDR3: CASSQRRDGQPQHF. The CDR3 coding sequence is TGCGCCAGCAGCCAACGCAGGGACGGTCAGCCCCAGCATTTT.

The V call is TRBV7-6, the J call TRBJ2-2; 7 nucleotides align to TRBD2. CDR3 length: 17 amino acids. V shed 5 bases, J shed 3 bases, and the junction held 12 bases outside the gene matches. The germline V gene has CDR1 SGHVS and CDR2 FNYEAQ. The CDR3 sequence: CASSKSRRLADTGELFF. The DNA of the CDR3 is TGTGCCAGCAGCAAATCCCGGCGGCTAGCGGACACCGGGGAGCTGTTTTTT. The variable domain in full, with the rest retrieved from reference TRBV7-6 and TRBJ2-2, is GAGVSQSPRYKVTKRGQDVALRCDPISGHVSLYWYRQALGQGPEFLTYFNYEAQQDKSGLPNDRFSAERPEGSISTLTIQRTEQRDSAMYRCASSKSRRLADTGELFFGEGSRLTVL.

This clone was counted between two and nine times. This chain joins TRBV18 and TRBJ2-7, with D tentatively TRBD1 (5 bases). This CDR3 has 13 amino acids. With 2 bases removed from V and 6 bases from J, the gap between germline ends came to 11 bases. The germline V gene encodes CDR1 KGHSH and CDR2 LQKENI. The CDR3: CASSPDARGEQYF. The CDR3 coding sequence is TGTGCCAGCTCACCAGACGCAAGGGGCGAGCAGTACTTC.

This chain uses TRBV4-1 with TRBJ1-2; possible D gene TRBD1, 6 bases. Germline CDR1 MGHRA, CDR2 YSYEKL. This CDR3 comprises 13 residues. V was cut by 5 bases and J by 2 bases, with 9 bases left in between. The CDR3 nucleotides read TGCGCCAGCAGCGACACAGGGAACTATGGCTACACCTTC. Translating it yields CASSDTGNYGYTF.

For the CDR3, the DNA is TGTGCCAGCAGCTCCAGTCGTAGGGGGGGACTAGCGCGCACAGGGCCGCAGTATTTT. Translation: CASSSSRRGGLARTGPQYF. The V gene is TRBV11-2, the J gene TRBJ2-3, with 10 bases fitting TRBD2. Germline-derived CDR1 and CDR2 are SGHAT and FQNNGV. Trimming cost V 4 bases and J 10 bases; bases outside gene matches: 23. The CDR3 spans 19 residues.

This chain uses TRBV10-3 with TRBJ2-1, with 9 bases that match TRBD1. Germline V gene lookup returns CDR1 ENHRY and CDR2 SYGVKD. V was pared by 3 bases and J by 2 bases, with 8 bases of the junction left unmatched. This CDR3 comprises 17 residues. CDR3 nucleotides: TGTGCCATCAGTGACCCCGAGGGACAGGGACCCTACAATGAGCAGTTCTTC. This translates into CAISDPEGQGPYNEQFF.

Notes on this clone: A read error may produce the germline difference seen at one junction end. The J gene is TRBJ2-3, the V gene TRBV30; D is perhaps TRBD1 (5 bases). CDR1 and CDR2 (germline): GTSNPN, SVGIG (reference sequence). This CDR3 is 13 amino acids long. CDR3 in DNA: TGTGCCTGGTACGGTGAGGACACAAATACGCAGTATTTT. Residues: CAWYGEDTNTQYF.

The rearrangement joins TRBV7-9 to TRBJ2-6, with D uncertain. The germline V gene encodes CDR1 SEHNR and CDR2 FQNEAQ (reference sequence). V was shortened by 6 bases and J by 4 bases, with 13 bases between the two germline ends. This CDR3 contains 15 residues. The CDR3 protein is CASSRNSGGANVLTF. The CDR3 bases are TGTGCCAGCAGTAGGAATTCGGGCGGGGCCAACGTCCTGACTTTC.

In DNA, the CDR3 is TGTGCCAGCAGTCGGACTAGCGGGAGCCCAGATACGCAGTATTTT. Encoded protein: CASSRTSGSPDTQYF. This sequence joins TRBV6-5 and TRBJ2-3; 13 bases map to TRBD2. The CDR3 runs to 15 residues. Germline values: CDR1 MNHEY, CDR2 SVGAGI. V lost 5 bases and J lost 4; bases outside the gene matches: 3.